The clone carrying this T cell receptor (beta chain) was counted only a few times. Antigen specificity is unknown. The iRepertoire nested amplicon-rescue multiplex PCR amplified TCR alpha and beta CDR3s from RNA. Via MiXCR, TCRdb re-called the multiplex PCR reads, giving one row per CDR3 protein. Among 400,000 or so distinct CDR3 sequences listed, 41% were seen once. The sample belongs to a study of glioma-infiltrating T cells. About the study: Low-grade gliomas were grade II; glioblastomas were grade IV at initial diagnosis. Before surgery, glioma patients received dexamethasone for at most six days.

General study points: A blood CDR3 motif signature was depleted in highly divergent patients. Non-neoplastic patients had below-expected tissue-blood divergence, while all gliomas exceeded expectation.

The germline V and J ends were trimmed by 1 base and 3 bases, with 17 bases remaining between them. The CDR3 spans 17 residues. CDR1 is LNHNV, CDR2 YYDKDF, per germline (reference sequence). The clonotype originates from a human donor with low-grade glioma or glioblastoma, undergoing nonglioma brain surgery, or in good health (not recorded which). Sequenced material: glioma tissue, nonneoplastic brain tissue, or PBMCs (not recorded which). The chain is built from TRBV15 and TRBJ2-3, with D perhaps TRBD1 (6 bases). In DNA form, the CDR3 reads TGTGCCACCAGCAGAGTCTGGGGGCAGGGAGCTACAGATACGCAGTATTTT. Translation: CATSRVWGQGATDTQYF.